One and the same sample provided the 14 T cell receptor beta chains below, sequenced in a study of T cell repertoires in cytomegalovirus infection (dated by TCRdb to the late 2010s). Sequenced on an Illumina HiSeq 1500. The public reads were run again by TCRdb, first through fastp at Q25 and then through MiXCR, and only productive beta chains were kept. CDR3 protein duplicates are merged, each entry listing the most common genes and DNA. The sample table records more than 150,000 distinct CDR3 sequences; less than 25% of these occur just once. Together, the top ten hold approximately 11% of the sample. Sample: PBMCs. Receptors were obtained from a human donor in good health (CMV status not recorded). Some clones in this sample may be carry-over from other donors' samples.

In its sample, this clonotype was seen a few times. J is TRBJ1-1 and V is TRBV7-9; TRBD1 agrees at 7 bases. The CDR3 totals 13 residues. V lost 2 bases to trimming and J lost 6 bases; unmatched junction nucleotides: 3. The germline V gene encodes CDR1 SEHNR and CDR2 FQNEAQ (reference sequence). CDR3 amino acids: CASSLTGTAEAFF. CDR3 sequence (DNA): TGTGCCAGCAGCTTAACTGGGACAGCTGAAGCTTTCTTT.

V and J are TRBV13 and TRBJ2-5; possibly TRBD1 for D (7 bases). The CDR3 length is 17 residues. The germline V and J ends were trimmed by 3 bases and 1 base, with 18 bases remaining between them. Germline-derived CDR1 and CDR2 are PRHDT and FYEKMQ (reference sequence). CDR3 amino acids: CASSLADREVGQETQYF. CDR3 in DNA: TGTGCCAGCAGCTTGGCCGACAGGGAGGTTGGCCAAGAGACCCAGTACTTC.

The V and J genes are TRBV7-4 and TRBJ2-1; D call uncertain. The V end lost 3 bases, the J end lost 0 bases, and 18 bases lay between the germline ends. Germline values: CDR1 SGHVT, CDR2 SQSDAQ. The CDR3 runs 18 residues. Here the CDR3 DNA reads TGTGCCAGCAGCTTCGCTAGGAACCCTTTCGTCTCCTACAATGAGCAGTTCTTC. Its translation: CASSFARNPFVSYNEQFF.

The chain couples TRBV7-9 to TRBJ2-5, with 12 bases identical to TRBD2. Germline-derived CDR1 and CDR2 are SEHNR and FQNEAQ (reference sequence). V shed 5 bases and J 5 bases; nucleotides not matched to a gene: 12. CDR3 size: 17 residues. The CDR3 DNA reads TGTGCCAGCAGCACCCGCGGGCTAGCGGGGGGGCAGGAGACCCAGTACTTC. It encodes CASSTRGLAGGQETQYF.

The genes are TRBV9 and TRBJ2-1; D may correspond to TRBD1 or TRBD2 (5 bases each). CDR1 is SGDLS, CDR2 YYNGEE, per germline. The V end lost 1 base, the J end lost 7 bases, and 9 bases lay between the germline ends. This CDR3 region has 13 residues. This CDR3 reads CASSVLGENEQFF. DNA for the CDR3: TGTGCCAGCAGCGTATTAGGGGAGAATGAGCAGTTCTTC.

This clonotype was seen more than once but under ten times. The chain joins TRBV28 to TRBJ2-1; TRBD2 aligns across 8 bases. Germline-derived CDR1 and CDR2 are MDHEN and SYDVKM. Losses at the gene ends were 7 bases for V and 2 bases for J; bases not matched to a gene: 7. The CDR3 loop spans 15 amino acids. The CDR3 DNA sequence: TGTGCCAGCACCGCAGCGGGAGCCCCCTACAATGAGCAGTTCTTC. This translates into CASTAAGAPYNEQFF.

The chain combines TRBV6-2 or TRBV6-3 with TRBJ2-1; 10 bases align to TRBD2. The length of the CDR3 is 15 residues. Germline CDR1 is MNHEY and CDR2 is SVGEGT. V shed 5 bases and J 4 bases; nucleotides not matched to a gene: 5. CDR3 protein: CASSEGLARYNEQFF. Written as DNA, the CDR3 is TGTGCCAGCAGTGAGGGACTAGCGAGATACAATGAGCAGTTCTTC.

By share, this clonotype counts as medium-sized. The rearrangement uses TRBV11-2 and TRBJ2-1, with D perhaps matching TRBD2 (6 bases). The germline CDR1 and CDR2 sequences are SGHAT and FQNNGV. This CDR3 is 19 amino acids long. Trimming shortened V by 6 bases and J by 1 base, and 25 bases separated the two germline ends. CDR3 sequence reads: CASSSVLAPGRDSYNEQFF. CDR3 nucleotides: TGTGCCAGCAGTTCTGTACTAGCCCCAGGTCGAGATTCCTACAATGAGCAGTTCTTC.

In DNA, the CDR3 is TGTGCCAGCAGTCCGGACATTTTATCCTACGAGCAGTACTTC. Encoded protein: CASSPDILSYEQYF. The chain has TRBV28 and TRBJ2-7, with D perhaps TRBD1 (5 bases). Germline CDR1 and CDR2: MDHEN and SYDVKM. Between the trimmed V and J ends, which lost 5 bases and 1 base, there was a span of 12 bases. This CDR3 is built from 14 residues.

This sequence joins TRBV28 and TRBJ1-2, with 7 bases lining up with TRBD1. Germline V gene data show CDR1 as MDHEN and CDR2 as SYDVKM. The CDR3 contains 15 residues. With 5 bases clipped from V and 4 bases from J, the junction kept 10 bases outside the gene matches. The chain's CDR3 is CASSPNRGPSYGYTF. The DNA for the CDR3 is TGTGCCAGCAGTCCTAACAGGGGCCCTAGCTATGGCTACACCTTC.

This clonotype was counted many times. The chain carries TRBV7-2 and TRBJ2-5; D gene uncertain. Trimming stripped 2 bases from V and 5 bases from J, with 9 bases between. The CDR3 has 13 amino acids. The V gene's germline CDR1 is SGHTA and CDR2 FQGNSA. The CDR3 DNA sequence: TGTGCCAGCAGCTTACCAGTTGTGGAGACCCAGTACTTC. Residues: CASSLPVVETQYF.

This clonotype has a handful of counts. The chain links TRBV28 to TRBJ1-3, with D possibly matching TRBD1 (6 bases). From germline, CDR1 is MDHEN and CDR2 SYDVKM. V shed 7 bases and J shed 0 bases, with 13 bases lying between them. This CDR3 is 15 amino acids long. The CDR3 loop reads CASTWTASSGNTIYF. Here the CDR3 DNA reads TGTGCCAGCACCTGGACAGCGAGCTCTGGAAACACCATATATTTT.

In its sample, this clonotype was seen many times. V usage is TRBV7-8 and J usage is TRBJ1-4; D not certain. This CDR3 is 15 amino acids long. V lost 1 base and J lost 4, with 10 bases in between. Germline CDR1 reads SGHVS; CDR2 reads FQNEAQ. CDR3 region: CASSLVSRVNEKLFF. The CDR3 nucleotides read TGTGCCAGCAGCTTAGTTTCACGGGTTAATGAAAAACTGTTTTTT.

This rearrangement joins TRBV5-5 to TRBJ2-2; D possibly corresponds to TRBD1 (5 bases). The V and J ends lost 6 bases and 4 bases respectively, with 10 bases between them. This CDR3 contains 13 residues. Germline loops: CDR1 SGHKS, CDR2 YYEKEE (reference sequence). Written as DNA, the CDR3 is TGTGCCAGCAAAGGGGCTCTCACCGGGGAGCTGTTTTTT. It specifies CASKGALTGELFF.